Following are 19 T cell receptor beta chains from one sample sequenced in a study of spatial heterogeneity in lung cancer. Broader study findings: Intratumoral expanded alpha and beta TCR counts were found to track tumor mutation counts.

MiXCR was run by TCRdb on the 5' RACE reads, yielding one entry per CDR3 protein. This table holds fewer than 6,000 distinct CDR3 sequences, 4.5% to 5.5% found once. No cognate antigen is known for these TCRs. Noted time point: sample taken at primary tumor resection. Source: lung tumor tissue, taken at surgery. Every receptor here comes from a male donor with early-stage non-small cell lung cancer.

By frequency in the sample, this clonotype is large (0.1 to 1%). This beta chain lies outside the target of a library built for alpha chains; its clone size means little. The CDR3 bases are TGTGCCAGCAGCGGGACAGGGGGTAATTCACCCCTCCACTTT. Its translation: CASSGTGGNSPLHF. The J gene is TRBJ1-6, the V gene TRBV6-1; TRBD1 matches 11 bases. The ends lost 6 bases at V and 6 bases at J; junction bases unmatched: 1. Germline V CDR1 and CDR2: MNHNS, SASEGT. CDR3 length equals 14 residues.

This clonotype ranks as medium-sized. The library was built for alpha chains, so this beta chain is an off-target read and its size means little. The J gene is TRBJ2-4, the V gene TRBV10-3; 12 bases match TRBD2. The CDR3 extends over 18 amino acids. The V gene end was trimmed by 2 bases and the J gene end by 1 base; junction bases not matched to a gene: 6. CDR1 and CDR2 (germline): ENHRY, SYGVKD. The CDR3 coding sequence is TGTGCCATCAGTGAGCAAGCAACTAGCGGGGGGGCCAAAAACATTCAGTACTTC. This codes for CAISEQATSGGAKNIQYF.

This clonotype has ten or more counts. In a library made to pick up alpha chains, this beta chain is a stray read with a size that means little. The V and J genes are TRBV10-3 and TRBJ1-2; 7 bases agree with TRBD1. The CDR3 has 13 amino acids. J was trimmed by 4 bases and V by 11 bases; bases with no gene match: 10. From germline, CDR1 is ENHRY and CDR2 SYGVKD. CDR3 region: CASGGQGGYGYTF. The CDR3 region has the DNA TGTGCCTCAGGGGGGCAGGGCGGCTATGGCTACACCTTC.

This clonotype was detected many times. Found in a library prepared for alpha chains, this beta chain is an off-target read, and its abundance has little meaning. The J gene is TRBJ1-5, the V gene TRBV7-2; 7 nucleotides line up with TRBD1. CDR3 length: 14 residues. Germline loops: CDR1 SGHTA, CDR2 FQGNSA. J was trimmed by 4 bases and V by 4 bases; bases with no gene match: 4. The CDR3 spells CASSSKTGNQPQHF. In DNA, the CDR3 is TGTGCCAGCAGCTCAAAGACAGGGAATCAGCCCCAGCATTTT. Full variable domain (missing parts from reference TRBV7-2 and TRBJ1-5): GAGVSQSPSNKVTEKGKDVELRCDPISGHTALYWYRQSLGQGLEFLIYFQGNSAPDKSGLPSDRFSAERTGGSVSTLTIQRTQQEDSAVYLCASSSKTGNQPQHFGDGTRLSIL.

In this sample, this clonotype turned up many times. Because the library targeted alpha chains, this beta chain is an off-target read whose size means little. The J gene is TRBJ2-2, the V gene TRBV11-2; 7 bases agree with TRBD2. V was clipped by 1 base and J by 1 base; unmatched bases: 12. Germline V CDR1 and CDR2: SGHAT, FQNNGV. This CDR3 comprises 19 residues. The CDR3 bases are TGTGCCAGCAGCTTAGCCCCCCCGTCTAGCGGCCAGAACACCGGGGAGCTGTTTTTT. Its protein is CASSLAPPSSGQNTGELFF.

This clonotype was detected many times. This beta chain turned up in a library designed for alpha chains; as an off-target read, its abundance says little. The chain links TRBV6-2 or TRBV6-3 to TRBJ2-7; 12 bases map to TRBD2. The CDR3 length is 17 residues. CDR1 and CDR2 (germline): MNHEY, SVGEGT. The ends lost 4 bases at V and 2 bases at J; junction bases unmatched: 9. The CDR3 region is CASSFPNRTSGTYEQYF. CDR3 sequence (DNA): TGTGCCAGCAGTTTCCCCAATCGGACTAGCGGGACCTACGAGCAGTACTTC.

This clonotype was detected only a few times. With the library built for alpha chains, this beta chain is off target and its frequency is not meaningful. The rearrangement links TRBV30 to TRBJ1-1, with D unresolved. The CDR3 runs to 12 residues. CDR1 is GTSNPN, CDR2 SVGIG, per germline (reference sequence). V dropped 7 bases and J dropped 6 bases, with 15 bases sitting between them. This chain's CDR3 is CASSWGYAEAFF. The CDR3 nucleotides read TGTGCCTCGAGCTGGGGATATGCTGAAGCTTTCTTT.

Ten or more counts support this clonotype. In a library made to pick up alpha chains, this beta chain is a stray read with a size that means little. The chain joins TRBV9 to TRBJ2-1; 10 bases line up with TRBD2. V lost 1 base to trimming and J lost 0 bases; unmatched junction nucleotides: 1. The CDR3 is 16 residues long. Germline V gene sequence: CDR1 SGDLS, CDR2 YYNGEE. CDR3: CASSVLAGASYNEQFF. The CDR3 DNA is TGTGCCAGCAGCGTACTAGCGGGAGCCTCCTACAATGAGCAGTTCTTC.

This clonotype was seen ten or more times. Little can be read into the size of this beta chain, an off-target read in a library designed for alpha chains. The chain employs TRBV2 and TRBJ1-2; a weak D match, TRBD1 (6 bases). The V end was cut by 8 bases, the J end by 0 bases, with 16 bases between. The CDR3 sequence is 15 residues long. Looked up from germline, CDR1 is SNHLY and CDR2 is FYNNEI. In nucleotides, the CDR3 is TGTGCCAGCGGGGAGACAGGAGATGCTAACTATGGCTACACCTTC. Translated, it gives CASGETGDANYGYTF.

This clonotype came up many times. This beta chain represents an off-target read in a library built for alpha chains; its size is of limited meaning. The chain has TRBV14 and TRBJ2-1; D is perhaps TRBD2 (6 bases). Germline CDR1 and CDR2: SGHDN and FVKESK. The V end lost 0 bases, the J end lost 3 bases, and 15 bases lay between the germline ends. The CDR3 runs 17 residues. CDR3 sequence (DNA): TGTGCCAGCAGCCAAGATCTCCGCGGGATCCGCTACAATGAGCAGTTCTTC. It translates to CASSQDLRGIRYNEQFF.

This clonotype was seen many times. This beta chain turned up in a library designed for alpha chains; as an off-target read, its abundance says little. J is TRBJ1-2 and V is TRBV6-1; possibly TRBD1 for D (6 bases). The CDR3 spans 16 residues. Looked up from germline, CDR1 is MNHNS and CDR2 is SASEGT. V shed 8 bases and J shed 4 bases, with 23 bases lying between them. This CDR3 reads CASRPGQGLSGYGYTF. CDR3 bases: TGTGCCAGCCGACCGGGACAAGGCCTTTCTGGCTATGGCTACACCTTC.

There are many counts of this clonotype. The size of this beta chain means little, since it is a stray read in a library made for alpha chains. This chain links TRBV6-5 with TRBJ2-1; a possible D gene is TRBD1 (6 bases). V lost 2 bases and J 2 bases, leaving 10 bases between the germline ends. Germline V gene sequence: CDR1 MNHEY, CDR2 SVGAGI. The CDR3 has 15 residues. CDR3 protein: CASSYRTATYNEQFF. The CDR3, as DNA: TGTGCCAGCAGTTACAGGACAGCCACCTACAATGAGCAGTTCTTC.

Comment on this clonotype: For a library built for alpha chains, this beta chain is a stray read; little rests on its size. The chain combines TRBV4-3 with TRBJ2-1, with D hard to call. V was shortened by 0 bases and J by 0 bases, with 9 bases between the two germline ends. CDR1 is LGHNA and CDR2 is YSLEER in the germline V gene. CDR3 length: 16 residues. In DNA form, the CDR3 reads TGCGCCAGCAGCCAAGAGGCGCACGGCTCCTACAATGAGCAGTTCTTC. As protein: CASSQEAHGSYNEQFF.

This clonotype was recorded at least ten times. This beta chain is a stray sequence in a library constructed for alpha chains; its clone size is not meaningful. The chain links TRBV7-3 to TRBJ2-1; 9 bases agree with TRBD1. V trimming: 5 bases; J trimming: 2 bases; junction bases outside the gene matches: 4. This CDR3 is built from 15 residues. The germline gives CDR1 SGHTA, CDR2 FQGTGA. As DNA, the CDR3 is TGTGCCAGCAGCACCGGGACAGGGACCTACAATGAGCAGTTCTTC. The encoded protein is CASSTGTGTYNEQFF.

This clonotype was seen at least ten times. The library was built for alpha chains, so this beta chain is an off-target read and its size means little. The J gene is TRBJ1-3, the V gene TRBV5-4, with D unresolved. This CDR3 region has 14 residues. Trimming removed 2 bases from V and 0 bases from J, with 6 bases in between. Germline V gene lookup returns CDR1 SGHNT and CDR2 YYREEE (reference sequence). CDR3 sequence (DNA): TGTGCCAGCAGCTTTACTGGCTCTGGAAACACCATATATTTT. Translation: CASSFTGSGNTIYF.

In its sample, this clonotype is large. One end of the junction is discordant with germline, which a read error may explain. This beta chain was picked up by a library intended for alpha chains and is off target, so its count carries little meaning. This chain uses TRBV6-2 or TRBV6-3 with TRBJ2-2; 12 bases agree with TRBD1. Germline values: CDR1 MNHEY, CDR2 SVGEGT. The CDR3 length is 13 residues. The CDR3 region is CACRGTGGRELFF. The CDR3 nucleotides read TGTGCCTGCAGGGGGACAGGGGGCCGGGAGCTGTTTTTT.

By share of the sample, this clonotype is medium-sized. This beta chain came through as a stray read in a library set up for alpha chains, and its size says little. V gene TRBV24-1 combines with J gene TRBJ2-1; tentative D call: TRBD2 (6 bases). Germline CDR1 reads KGHDR; CDR2 reads SFDVKD. Trimming stripped 7 bases from V and 8 bases from J, with 17 bases between. CDR3 length: 14 residues. The CDR3 DNA reads TGTGCCACCAGGCCGGAGGGTACTGGGGATGAGCAGTTCTTC. Encoded protein: CATRPEGTGDEQFF.

By share, this clonotype ranks as medium-sized. Within a library made for alpha chains, this beta chain is off target, and its count is uninformative. The genes are TRBV5-1 and TRBJ2-5; weak D call: TRBD2 (6 bases). The length of the CDR3 is 13 residues. The germline V and J ends were trimmed by 3 bases and 2 bases, with 8 bases remaining between them. Germline-derived CDR1 and CDR2 are SGHRS and YFSETQ. Written as DNA, the CDR3 is TGCGCCAGCAGCTCAGGGAGGCAAGAGACCCAGTACTTC. Translated: CASSSGRQETQYF.

This clonotype came up many times. Since the library was made to target alpha chains, this beta chain is a stray read and its abundance is not meaningful. The genes are TRBV20-1 and TRBJ1-4; D is undetermined. Between the trimmed V and J ends, which lost 3 bases and 8 bases, there was a span of 19 bases. This CDR3 comprises 15 residues. The V gene's germline CDR1 is DFQATT and CDR2 SNEGSKA (reference sequence). The CDR3 coding sequence is TGCAGTGCTAGCCCCCTGGCCTCAATGGGGGAAAAACTGTTTTTT. It specifies CSASPLASMGEKLFF.